The 30 T cell receptor beta chains below all came from one sample that was sequenced in a study of T cell changes during pregnancy in multiple sclerosis. The assay was immunoSEQ multiplex PCR, and TCRdb's table has in-frame clones only and misses some. Of 90,000 or so clones listed, around 90% are singletons. Sequencing used PBMCs, obtained in the first trimester of pregnancy. Every receptor here comes from a female donor in good health, serving as a control in a pregnancy study. Some clones in this sample may be carry-over from other donors' samples.

The chain uses TRBV27 and TRBJ2-7; D perhaps matches TRBD1 (5 bases). The germline V gene has CDR1 MNHEY and CDR2 SMNVEV (reference sequence). Deletions cut 5 bases from V and 5 bases from J, with 10 bases between. The CDR3 extends over 12 amino acids. The CDR3 DNA follows: TGTGCCAGCAGTCCCTGGGGCCACGAGCAGTACTTC. It specifies CASSPWGHEQYF.

V gene TRBV4-1 combines with J gene TRBJ2-2; 8 nucleotides align to TRBD2. The V and J ends lost 4 bases and 5 bases, in that order; junction bases with no gene match: 3. The CDR3 extends over 14 amino acids. CDR1 is MGHRA and CDR2 is YSYEKL in the germline V gene. The CDR3 nucleotides read TGCGCCAGCAGCCTCCGCGGGGGGACCGGGGAGCTGTTTTTT. This encodes CASSLRGGTGELFF.

The V and J genes are TRBV30 and TRBJ2-6; the D gene is possibly TRBD1 (5 bases). Trimming removed 3 bases at V and 2 bases at J, with 5 bases between. From germline, CDR1 is GTSNPN and CDR2 SVGIG (reference sequence). The CDR3 covers 13 residues. CDR3 sequence (DNA): TGTGCCTGGAGAGGGGCTGGGGCCAACGTCCTGACTTTC. Protein: CAWRGAGANVLTF.

V usage is TRBV19 and J usage is TRBJ1-1, with unresolved D. CDR3 size: 19 residues. Per the germline V gene, CDR1 is LNHDA and CDR2 is SQIVND (reference sequence). Trimming removed 4 bases at V and 3 bases at J, with 27 bases between. CDR3 amino acids: CASSTLHSRFVDVHTEAFF. As DNA, the CDR3 is TGTGCCAGTAGTACACTTCATAGCCGTTTTGTCGACGTTCACACTGAAGCTTTCTTT.

The gene calls are TRBV19 and TRBJ2-7; D uncertain. CDR3 length equals 14 residues. Trimming pared 1 base from V and 0 bases from J, leaving 7 bases between. Per germline, CDR1 LNHDA and CDR2 SQIVND (reference sequence). DNA for the CDR3: TGTGCCAGTAGTATAGCAATGGCCTCCTACGAGCAGTACTTC. It encodes CASSIAMASYEQYF.

The chain couples TRBV29-1 to TRBJ1-4; D not certain. Germline V gives CDR1 SQVTM, CDR2 ANQGSEA. This CDR3 is 13 amino acids long. Trimming stripped 7 bases from V and 1 base from J, with 10 bases between. The CDR3 here is CSAGSQTNEKLFF. CDR3 sequence (DNA): TGCAGCGCTGGGAGCCAAACTAATGAAAAACTGTTTTTT.

This clone has more than one count but fewer than ten. The genes are TRBV7-9 and TRBJ1-6; D not resolved. The CDR3 loop spans 13 amino acids. Germline assignment: CDR1 SEHNR and CDR2 FQNEAQ (reference sequence). V was pared by 4 bases and J by 8 bases, with 9 bases between. CDR3 DNA: TGTGCCAGCAGCTCGATCGGGGATTCACCCCTCCACTTT. Protein sequence: CASSSIGDSPLHF. Full variable domain (rest looked up from reference TRBV7-9 and TRBJ1-6): DTGVSQNPRHKITKRGQNVTFRCDPISEHNRLYWYRQTLGQGPEFLTYFQNEAQLEKSRLLSDRFSAERPKGSFSTLEIQRTEQGDSAMYLCASSSIGDSPLHFGNGTRLTVT.

The gene calls are TRBV19 and TRBJ2-7, with 10 bases lining up with TRBD1. The germline CDR1 and CDR2 sequences are LNHDA and SQIVND (reference sequence). V gave up 4 bases and J gave up 6 bases; unmatched junction bases: 9. The CDR3 totals 15 residues. The CDR3 bases are TGTGCCAGTAGTACTTGGACAGGGGGGTTTCCCGAGCAGTACTTC. Its protein is CASSTWTGGFPEQYF. The variable domain in full, completed from reference TRBV19 and TRBJ2-7, reads DGGITQSPKYLFRKEGQNVTLSCEQNLNHDAMYWYRQDPGQGLRLIYYSQIVNDFQKGDIAEGYSVSREKKESFPLTVTSAQKNPTAFYLCASSTWTGGFPEQYFGPGTRLTVT.

This rearrangement joins TRBV5-1 to TRBJ2-7, with TRBD2 as a possible D gene (5 bases). The CDR3 is 13 residues long. CDR1 SGHRS and CDR2 YFSETQ come from the germline V gene. The V gene lost 2 bases and the J gene lost 3 bases, with 9 bases spanning the gap. The CDR3 nucleotides read TGCGCCAGCAGCTTTAGTAGCGTCTACGAGCAGTACTTC. It yields the protein CASSFSSVYEQYF.

V and J are TRBV7-9 and TRBJ2-5; TRBD2 matches at 7 bases. CDR3 length: 15 amino acids. Germline V gene lookup returns CDR1 SEHNR and CDR2 FQNEAQ (reference sequence). V was clipped by 4 bases and J by 5 bases; unmatched bases: 10. The CDR3 coding sequence is TGTGCCAGCAGCTCCCGGACGAGGGAGGGGGAGACCCAGTACTTC. Its translation: CASSSRTREGETQYF. Full variable domain (missing parts from reference TRBV7-9 and TRBJ2-5): DTGVSQNPRHKITKRGQNVTFRCDPISEHNRLYWYRQTLGQGPEFLTYFQNEAQLEKSRLLSDRFSAERPKGSFSTLEIQRTEQGDSAMYLCASSSRTREGETQYFGPGTRLLVL.

The rearrangement links TRBV6-6 to TRBJ1-1; D remains ambiguous. The CDR3 consists of 12 residues. CDR1 and CDR2 (germline): MNHNY, SVGAGI (reference sequence). Trimming pared 2 bases from V and 5 bases from J, leaving 6 bases between. CDR3 DNA: TGTGCCAGCAGTTACAGGGAGACTGAAGCTTTCTTT. Protein sequence: CASSYRETEAFF.

This clone came up once. The CDR3 is CASSPRRGGRIGYTF. In DNA, the CDR3 is TGTGCCAGCAGTCCGCGGCGGGGGGGGCGCATAGGCTACACCTTC. V gene TRBV27 combines with J gene TRBJ1-2; D is perhaps TRBD1 (6 bases). The ends were cut back, 5 bases at V and 8 bases at J, with 21 bases in the middle. Per germline, CDR1 MNHEY and CDR2 SMNVEV (reference sequence). The CDR3 contains 15 residues.

The J gene is TRBJ1-1, the V gene TRBV27; D gene uncertain. CDR1 is MNHEY, CDR2 SMNVEV, per germline (reference sequence). CDR3 length: 15 amino acids. V gave up 5 bases and J gave up 5 bases, with 18 bases separating them. The CDR3 sequence: CASSPGAGGGTEAFF. The CDR3 DNA sequence: TGTGCCAGCAGTCCGGGCGCAGGAGGCGGGACTGAAGCTTTCTTT.

The chain has TRBV5-1 and TRBJ2-5; TRBD2 is a possible D gene (6 bases). Trimming took off 4 bases at V and 1 base at J, with 14 bases between the two ends. Germline CDR1 is SGHRS and CDR2 is YFSETQ. The CDR3 is 15 residues long. The CDR3 protein is CASSGGTAAQETQYF. The CDR3 nucleotides read TGCGCCAGCAGCGGCGGGACCGCCGCCCAAGAGACCCAGTACTTC. The full variable domain, in which reference TRBV5-1 and TRBJ2-5 provide the parts outside the CDR3, is KAGVTQTPRYLIKTRGQQVTLSCSPISGHRSVSWYQQTPGQGLQFLFEYFSETQRNKGNFPGRFSGRQFSNSRSEMNVSTLELGDSALYLCASSGGTAAQETQYFGPGTRLLVL.

This clone was recorded once. The chain links TRBV28 to TRBJ1-2; 11 bases match TRBD1. V was pared by 5 bases and J by 7 bases, with 6 bases of the junction left unmatched. Germline V gene sequence: CDR1 MDHEN, CDR2 SYDVKM. This CDR3 has 14 amino acids. In DNA, the CDR3 is TGTGCCAGCAGTCCGGGACAGGGGGTGGCTGGCTACACCTTC. Translated: CASSPGQGVAGYTF.

The chain employs TRBV29-1 and TRBJ2-7, with D possibly being TRBD2 (5 bases). Trimming shortened V by 6 bases and J by 0 bases, and 15 bases separated the two germline ends. CDR1 is SQVTM and CDR2 is ANQGSEA in the germline V gene. The CDR3 runs to 14 residues. The CDR3 coding sequence is TGCAGCGTCTCAGCGGACGCAAGCTCCTACGAGCAGTACTTC. This encodes CSVSADASSYEQYF.

The CDR3 bases are TGTGCCGTACCACTCGGTGGGGGGTCCTACGAGCAGTACTTC. Encoded protein: CAVPLGGGSYEQYF. The rearrangement joins TRBV7-9 to TRBJ2-7; possible D gene TRBD2, 6 bases. Trimming removed 11 bases from V and 1 base from J, with 18 bases in between. The CDR3 extends over 14 amino acids. Germline CDR1 reads SEHNR; CDR2 reads FQNEAQ (reference sequence).

V and J are TRBV6-5 and TRBJ2-2; 7 bases are a match to TRBD1. CDR1 is MNHEY, CDR2 SVGAGI, per germline. V was pared by 6 bases and J by 0 bases, with 4 bases of the junction left unmatched. CDR3 length: 15 amino acids. The CDR3 coding sequence is TGTGCCAGCAGCCAGGGGGTGGCGAACACCGGGGAGCTGTTTTTT. Translating gives CASSQGVANTGELFF.

This chain connects TRBV19 to TRBJ1-1; maybe TRBD1 (6 bases). The CDR3 contains 14 residues. V was pared by 9 bases and J by 0 bases, with 14 bases between. Germline CDR1 reads LNHDA; CDR2 reads SQIVND (reference sequence). The CDR3 sequence is CASSTGRVNTEAFF. The CDR3 nucleotides read TGTGCCAGCTCCACAGGGAGGGTGAACACTGAAGCTTTCTTT.

The chain carries TRBV15 and TRBJ2-6, with no clear D. Germline CDR1 is LNHNV and CDR2 is YYDKDF (reference sequence). V dropped 1 base and J dropped 1 base, with 11 bases sitting between them. The CDR3 has 17 amino acids. As DNA, the CDR3 is TGTGCCACCAGCAGAGTTTCGCCAGATTCTGGGGCCAACGTCCTGACTTTC. Its translation is CATSRVSPDSGANVLTF.

The rearrangement joins TRBV6-1 to TRBJ2-2, with D possibly being TRBD1 (5 bases). Germline lookup yields CDR1 MNHNS and CDR2 SASEGT. The CDR3 has 16 residues. V was cut by 1 base and J by 5 bases, with 14 bases left in between. CDR3 bases: TGTGCCAGCAGTGAAGACCCTACAGGTTCAACCGGGGAGCTGTTTTTT. Its translation: CASSEDPTGSTGELFF.

The chain has TRBV7-2 and TRBJ1-1; 8 positions agree with TRBD1. The germline V gene has CDR1 SGHTA and CDR2 FQGNSA. V dropped 5 bases and J dropped 6; count of bases not matched to a gene: 8. CDR3 size: 14 residues. In DNA, the CDR3 is TGTGCCAGCAGCCCACGACAGGGGCTGCCTGAAGCTTTCTTT. It is translated as CASSPRQGLPEAFF. The entire variable domain, with the rest obtained from reference TRBV7-2 and TRBJ1-1, is as follows: GAGVSQSPSNKVTEKGKDVELRCDPISGHTALYWYRQSLGQGLEFLIYFQGNSAPDKSGLPSDRFSAERTGGSVSTLTIQRTQQEDSAVYLCASSPRQGLPEAFFGQGTRLTVV.

Concerning this clone itself: One junction end disagrees with the germline gene, perhaps due to a read error. The V gene is TRBV5-5, the J gene TRBJ1-5; possible D gene TRBD1, 6 bases. In germline, CDR1 is SGHKS, CDR2 YYEKEE (reference sequence). This CDR3 has 9 residues. The DNA of the CDR3 is TGTGCCAGCAGCTTCGGACAGCCTTTT. This codes for CASSFGQPF.

The chain is built from TRBV7-9 and TRBJ2-1; 9 nucleotides align to TRBD2. The CDR3 totals 15 residues. Trimming cost V 5 bases and J 8 bases; bases outside gene matches: 10. The germline gives CDR1 SEHNR, CDR2 FQNEAQ (reference sequence). CDR3 nucleotide sequence: TGTGCCAGCAGCCCCCCGGGCGGGAGGGCCCATGAGCAGTTCTTC. Translated, it gives CASSPPGGRAHEQFF.

V gene TRBV30 combines with J gene TRBJ2-7; 8 bases align to TRBD2. The germline V gene has CDR1 GTSNPN and CDR2 SVGIG (reference sequence). V shed 4 bases, J shed 4 bases, and the junction held 9 bases outside the gene matches. This CDR3 contains 14 residues. The CDR3 DNA reads TGTGCCTGGACAAGCGGGAGCGGAATTTACGAGCAGTACTTC. It yields the protein CAWTSGSGIYEQYF.

This chain connects TRBV5-1 to TRBJ1-2; the D gene is possibly TRBD1 (5 bases). The V gene lost 0 bases and the J gene lost 4 bases, with 10 bases spanning the gap. Germline V lookup: CDR1 SGHRS, CDR2 YFSETQ. The CDR3 spans 14 residues. CDR3 sequence (DNA): TGCGCCAGCAGCTTGGATAGGGGTAGCTATGGCTACACCTTC. Protein: CASSLDRGSYGYTF.

Only one count was recorded for this clone. The rearrangement links TRBV6-4 to TRBJ2-7; D ambiguous. Germline values: CDR1 MRHNA, CDR2 SNTAGT. The CDR3 is 16 amino acids. Trimming took 0 bases from V and 6 from J, leaving 18 bases between them. CDR3 loop: CASSDSSQNVFFEQYF. In DNA, the CDR3 is TGTGCCAGCAGTGACTCGTCGCAGAATGTCTTTTTCGAGCAGTACTTC.

The rearrangement links TRBV5-5 to TRBJ1-5; 10 bases fit TRBD1. V lost 0 bases and J lost 5; bases outside the gene matches: 2. CDR1 SGHKS and CDR2 YYEKEE come from the germline V gene (reference sequence). This CDR3 is built from 15 residues. This CDR3 reads CASSLETGGHQPQHF. The CDR3 region has the DNA TGTGCCAGCAGCTTGGAGACAGGGGGCCATCAGCCCCAGCATTTT.

This chain links TRBV5-1 with TRBJ2-1, with 14 positions matching TRBD2. The CDR3 has 16 residues. Germline loops: CDR1 SGHRS, CDR2 YFSETQ. V lost 4 bases, J lost 9 bases, and 9 bases stayed unmatched. CDR3 in amino acids: CASSLLTSGGAGEQFF. The CDR3 DNA follows: TGCGCCAGCAGCCTCCTGACTAGCGGGGGGGCCGGTGAGCAGTTCTTC. Variable domain in full (rest from reference TRBV5-1 and TRBJ2-1): KAGVTQTPRYLIKTRGQQVTLSCSPISGHRSVSWYQQTPGQGLQFLFEYFSETQRNKGNFPGRFSGRQFSNSRSEMNVSTLELGDSALYLCASSLLTSGGAGEQFFGPGTRLTVL.

The chain uses TRBV6-1 and TRBJ1-1, with a weak D call TRBD1 (6 bases). The germline CDR1 and CDR2 sequences are MNHNS and SASEGT. Trimming removed 3 bases from V and 1 base from J, with 6 bases in between. The CDR3 has 13 amino acids. The CDR3 coding sequence is TGTGCCAGCAGTGAGGGGGCGAACACTGAAGCTTTCTTT. This translates into CASSEGANTEAFF.